The rows below give T cell receptor beta chains drawn from one sample of a study of cytomegalovirus exposure and HLA in healthy donors. Using immunoSEQ multiplex PCR, the repertoire was profiled, and TCRdb retains in-frame clones only, with some absent. The table has 160,000 or so clones, around 81% seen once. The material sequenced was PBMCs. The receptors were sampled from a woman aged 45-65 years in good health and CMV-seronegative. The CDR3 runs from the conserved cysteine through the conserved F or W. A D gene is named only where the DNA matches it firmly. Only some rows state a clone size, as once, few, many or a class for expanded clones.

V gene	CDR3 length	clone size	J gene	D gene	CDR3 protein	CDR3 DNA
TRBV7-9	12	few	TRBJ1-4	.	CSSRSNIEKLFF	TGTTCCAGCAGGTCAAACATTGAAAAACTGTTTTTT
TRBV18	15	.	TRBJ2-3	TRBD1	CASSPSWTGEDTQYF	TGTGCCAGCTCACCAAGTTGGACAGGGGAAGATACGCAGTATTTT
TRBV7-8	13	.	TRBJ2-1	.	CASSLAGEDEQFF	TGTGCCAGCAGCTTAGCGGGAGAGGATGAGCAGTTCTTC
TRBV6-5	16	.	TRBJ2-1	TRBD2	CASSYGGTSDYNEQFF	TGTGCCAGCAGTTACGGCGGGACTAGCGACTACAATGAGCAGTTCTTC
TRBV10-3	14	once	TRBJ1-1	.	CAISDEVLNTEAFF	TGTGCCATCAGTGACGAGGTCTTGAACACTGAAGCTTTCTTT
TRBV4-1	15	.	TRBJ1-1	.	CASSPGGGRGTEAFF	TGCGCCAGCAGTCCGGGGGGGGGCAGGGGCACTGAAGCTTTCTTT
TRBV19	17	.	TRBJ2-6	TRBD2	CASSSSGGFSGANVLTF	TGTGCCAGTAGCTCTAGCGGGGGATTCTCTGGGGCCAACGTCCTGACTTTC
TRBV29-1	13	.	TRBJ1-1	.	CSVEGGGNTEAFF	TGCAGCGTTGAAGGGGGAGGGAACACTGAAGCTTTCTTT
TRBV27	11	.	TRBJ2-1	.	CASSVGVVQFF	TGTGCCAGCAGCGTAGGGGTTGTGCAGTTCTTC
TRBV28	13	once	TRBJ2-1	.	CATAPRMVLEQFF	TGTGCCACCGCCCCCAGGATGGTGTTAGAGCAGTTCTTC
TRBV7-9	15	once	TRBJ2-3	.	CASSFQRGSTDTQYF	TGTGCCAGCAGCTTTCAACGGGGGAGCACAGATACGCAGTATTTT
TRBV4-1	16	few	TRBJ2-2	.	CASSQHQGGDTGELFF	TGCGCCAGCAGCCAACATCAGGGGGGTGACACCGGGGAGCTGTTTTTT
TRBV27	14	.	TRBJ1-6	.	CASPQVLPNSPLHF	TGTGCCAGCCCTCAAGTACTCCCCAATTCACCCCTCCACTTT
TRBV27	15	few	TRBJ1-2	TRBD1	CASSPRTGLAYGYTF	TGTGCCAGCAGTCCGCGGACAGGGCTCGCTTATGGCTACACCTTC
TRBV18	19	.	TRBJ1-2	TRBD1	CASSPTTQTGDLLQDGYTF	TGTGCCAGCTCACCGACGACTCAGACAGGGGACCTATTACAAGATGGCTACACCTTC
TRBV5-1	18	.	TRBJ1-4	TRBD1	CASSLATGTGNEGEKLFF	TGCGCCAGCAGCTTGGCTACCGGGACAGGGAACGAAGGTGAAAAACTGTTTTTT
TRBV30	14	.	TRBJ2-1	.	CAWNVGGTYNEQFF	TGTGCCTGGAATGTGGGAGGAACCTACAATGAGCAGTTCTTC
TRBV7-2	15	.	TRBJ2-6	.	CASSRTGPGANVLTF	TGTGCCAGCAGCCGAACAGGGCCTGGGGCCAACGTCCTGACTTTC
TRBV6-1	13	.	TRBJ2-1	TRBD1	CASYETGGNEQFF	TGTGCCAGCTACGAGACAGGGGGCAATGAGCAGTTCTTC
TRBV7-2	15	.	TRBJ2-5	TRBD1	CASSSLQGRGETQYF	TGTGCCAGCAGTTCCTTACAGGGGAGAGGGGAGACCCAGTACTTC
TRBV7-2	15	once	TRBJ1-1	TRBD1	CASSRGQGTNTEAFF	TGTGCCAGCAGCCGAGGACAGGGGACGAACACTGAAGCTTTCTTT
TRBV19	11	.	TRBJ1-1	.	CASRRRSEAFF	TGTGCCAGTAGACGGAGGTCTGAAGCTTTCTTT
TRBV9	15	.	TRBJ2-4	TRBD2	CASSVEGLGGNIQYF	TGTGCCAGCAGCGTAGAGGGACTAGGGGGAAACATTCAGTACTTC
TRBV28	15	few	TRBJ1-2	TRBD1	CASSVTYRGRGGYTF	TGTGCCAGCAGTGTCACATACAGGGGGCGGGGTGGCTACACCTTC
TRBV10-3	15	.	TRBJ2-1	TRBD2	CAITPLAGGLDEQFF	TGTGCCATCACCCCGCTAGCGGGGGGATTGGATGAGCAGTTCTTC
TRBV4-2	16	.	TRBJ2-2	.	CASSQRRGGQWEELFF	TGTGCCAGCAGCCAAAGAAGGGGGGGCCAATGGGAGGAGCTGTTTTTT
TRBV5-8	15	.	TRBJ1-5	.	CASISSGYSNQPQHF	TGTGCCAGCATCAGTAGCGGATATAGCAATCAGCCCCAGCATTTT
TRBV2	14	few	TRBJ2-1	TRBD1	CASSGGTGFNEQFF	TGTGCCAGCAGTGGTGGGACAGGGTTCAATGAGCAGTTCTTC
TRBV7-8	15	.	TRBJ2-1	.	CASSLEGVVMVEQFF	TGTGCCAGCAGCTTAGAAGGAGTAGTAATGGTTGAGCAGTTCTTC
TRBV7-2	14	.	TRBJ1-1	TRBD1	CASSRGQLNTEAFF	TGTGCCAGCAGCCGGGGACAGTTGAACACTGAAGCTTTCTTT
TRBV16	12	.	TRBJ2-3	.	CASRRSTDTQYF	TGTGCCAGCAGGCGAAGCACAGATACGCAGTATTTT
TRBV7-2	17	.	TRBJ2-4	.	CASSDRPLTVAKNIQYF	TGTGCCAGCAGCGATAGACCCCTTACAGTTGCCAAAAACATTCAGTACTTC
TRBV28	16	.	TRBJ1-5	TRBD1	CASENPTGWGNQPQHF	TGTGCCAGCGAAAACCCGACAGGGTGGGGCAATCAGCCCCAGCATTTT
TRBV29-1	13	.	TRBJ1-3	TRBD1	CSADRGDGNTIYF	TGCAGCGCCGACAGGGGAGATGGAAACACCATATATTTT
TRBV27	14	.	TRBJ2-3	.	CASSLWANTDTQYF	TGTGCCAGCAGTTTATGGGCTAACACAGATACGCAGTATTTT
TRBV4-1	14	.	TRBJ1-1	.	CASSQVRSGDGAFF	TGCGCCAGCAGCCAAGTTCGTTCTGGAGATGGAGCTTTCTTT
TRBV18	14	.	TRBJ2-7	.	CASSPGTYGSEQYF	TGTGCCAGCTCACCAGGGACATACGGTTCCGAGCAGTACTTC
TRBV7-9	13	.	TRBJ2-1	.	CASRNLASGEQFF	TGTGCCAGCAGGAATCTAGCGTCTGGAGAGCAGTTCTTC
TRBV27	14	.	TRBJ1-6	.	CASSWGRVGSPLHF	TGTGCCAGCAGTTGGGGCCGGGTCGGTTCACCCCTCCACTTC
TRBV27	13	.	TRBJ2-7	.	CASKDGGSIIWYF	TGTGCCAGCAAGGACGGGGGTAGTATCATTTGGTACTTC
TRBV19	14	.	TRBJ1-4	TRBD1	CATAAGGRDEKLFF	TGTGCCACCGCCGCAGGGGGCAGGGATGAAAAACTGTTTTTT
TRBV7-2	16	.	TRBJ2-5	TRBD2	CASSAGLAGGQETQYF	TGTGCCAGCAGCGCGGGACTAGCGGGGGGGCAAGAGACCCAGTACTTC
TRBV7-9	17	.	TRBJ1-1	.	CASSLVGGSSGNTEAFF	TGTGCCAGCAGCTTAGTGGGGGGGTCCTCGGGGAACACTGAAGCTTTCTTT
TRBV13	14	.	TRBJ1-1	TRBD1	CASGGVTGGTEAFF	TGTGCCAGCGGGGGGGTTACAGGGGGCACTGAAGCTTTCTTT
TRBV4-2	16	.	TRBJ1-5	.	CASSQDPGIPNQPQHF	TGTGCCAGCAGCCAAGATCCGGGGATCCCCAATCAGCCCCAGCATTTT
TRBV4-3	14	.	TRBJ1-1	.	CASSPTVSLTEAFF	TGCGCCAGCAGCCCGACAGTAAGTTTGACTGAAGCTTTCTTT
TRBV5-1	13	.	TRBJ2-2	.	CASSQGGAGELFF	TGCGCCAGCAGCCAGGGCGGAGCCGGGGAGCTGTTTTTT
TRBV5-5	14	.	TRBJ2-7	.	CASSLVRFPYEQYF	TGTGCCAGCAGCTTAGTCAGGTTTCCCTACGAGCAGTACTTC
TRBV7-2	13	.	TRBJ1-1	.	CASTESVNTEAFF	TGTGCCAGCACCGAGTCTGTGAACACTGAAGCTTTCTTT
TRBV7-9	15	once	TRBJ1-2	.	CSSSLDNPDPYGYTF	TGTTCCAGCAGCTTAGACAACCCAGATCCCTATGGCTACACCTTC
TRBV7-2	18	.	TRBJ2-5	TRBD2	CASSLKLAGGPRQETQYF	TGTGCCAGCAGCTTAAAACTAGCGGGAGGGCCTCGGCAAGAGACCCAGTACTTC
TRBV4-2	13	.	TRBJ2-1	.	CASSSWDFNEQFF	TGTGCCAGCAGCTCCTGGGACTTTAATGAGCAGTTCTTC
TRBV10-3	12	few	TRBJ1-1	TRBD1	CAISRDREAAFF	TGTGCCATCAGTCGGGACAGGGAAGCTGCTTTCTTT
TRBV6-5	14	.	TRBJ1-3	.	CASSRGGSGNTIYF	TGTGCCAGCAGCCGCGGGGGCTCTGGAAACACCATATATTTT
TRBV10-3	13	.	TRBJ1-5	TRBD1	CASRTGLNQPQHF	TGTGCCTCTAGGACAGGGTTGAATCAGCCCCAGCATTTT
TRBV7-2	16	few	TRBJ2-5	TRBD2	CASSSRTSGMGETQYF	TGTGCCAGCAGCTCTCGGACTAGCGGGATGGGTGAGACCCAGTACTTC
TRBV2	11	.	TRBJ2-7	.	CASSAGYEQYF	TGTGCCAGCAGTGCCGGGTACGAGCAGTACTTC
TRBV28	17	once	TRBJ2-3	TRBD2	CASSSARGGSWTDTQYF	TGTGCCAGCAGTTCGGCCCGGGGCGGGAGTTGGACAGATACGCAGTATTTT
TRBV19	18	.	TRBJ2-7	TRBD2	CASSIRTSGSWPSGEQYF	TGTGCCAGTAGTATTAGGACTAGCGGGAGTTGGCCGTCGGGAGAGCAGTACTTC